The 27 T cell receptor beta chains listed next were all sequenced from one sample in a study of cytomegalovirus exposure and HLA in healthy donors. Both 60 Vbeta primers and 13 Jbeta primers went into the PCR. Profiling relied on immunoSEQ multiplex PCR, and the TCRdb table lists in-frame clones only, not all of them. The repertoire holds about 160,000 clones, about four fifths seen once, with around 5% in the top ten. The sample consisted of PBMCs. All receptors derive from a man aged 25-45 years in good health and CMV-seronegative.

The rearrangement joins TRBV7-7 to TRBJ2-5; D is ambiguous. This CDR3 has 14 residues. The germline CDR1 and CDR2 sequences are SSHAT and FNYEAQ (reference sequence). Trimming stripped 1 base from V and 8 bases from J, with 14 bases between. CDR3 sequence reads: CASSLGSEKRTQYF. The CDR3 coding sequence is TGTGCCAGCAGCTTAGGTTCCGAGAAGAGAACCCAGTACTTC.

The rearrangement joins TRBV7-3 to TRBJ2-2; a possible D gene is TRBD1 (6 bases). V lost 0 bases and J 4 bases, leaving 6 bases between the germline ends. The germline V gene has CDR1 SGHTA and CDR2 FQGTGA. The CDR3 extends over 14 amino acids. CDR3 nucleotide sequence: TGTGCCAGCAGCTTAACCAGGGGCACCGGGGAGCTGTTTTTT. This gives the protein CASSLTRGTGELFF. The variable domain in full, with the rest retrieved from reference TRBV7-3 and TRBJ2-2, is GAGVSQTPSNKVTEKGKYVELRCDPISGHTALYWYRQSLGQGPEFLIYFQGTGAADDSGLPNDRFFAVRPEGSVSTLKIQRTERGDSAVYLCASSLTRGTGELFFGEGSRLTVL.

The chain couples TRBV7-3 to TRBJ1-6; D unclear. The CDR3 consists of 15 residues. The V end was cut by 5 bases, the J end by 7 bases, with 15 bases between. The germline gives CDR1 SGHTA, CDR2 FQGTGA. CDR3 loop: CASSRRGRTNSPLHF. The CDR3 coding sequence is TGTGCCAGCAGCCGCCGCGGGAGGACGAATTCACCCCTCCACTTT.

V usage is TRBV6-1 and J usage is TRBJ1-3, with 7 nucleotides matching TRBD1. The CDR3 sequence is 14 residues long. Germline values: CDR1 MNHNS, CDR2 SASEGT. V lost 5 bases, J lost 4 bases, and 5 bases stayed unmatched. The CDR3 sequence is CASSYTGVGNTIYF. The CDR3 nucleotides read TGTGCCAGCAGTTATACAGGGGTCGGAAACACCATATATTTT.

The chain employs TRBV5-8 and TRBJ1-5; 10 bases agree with TRBD1. Germline loops: CDR1 SGHTS, CDR2 YDEGEE. The junction had 7 bases not matched to a gene; V was cut back by 3 bases and J by 1 base. The CDR3 has 17 residues. The CDR3 sequence: CASSSWTGGESNQPQHF. In nucleotides, the CDR3 is TGTGCCAGCAGCTCTTGGACAGGGGGGGAAAGCAATCAGCCCCAGCATTTT.

This clone has only a few counts. This chain joins TRBV5-6 and TRBJ2-3; 8 nucleotides line up with TRBD2. The CDR3 contains 16 residues. V lost 4 bases, J lost 0 bases, and 7 bases stayed unmatched. Per germline, CDR1 SGHDT and CDR2 YYEEEE. CDR3 DNA: TGTGCCAGCAGCGGCCTGACTAGCGTTAGCACAGATACGCAGTATTTT. Encoded protein: CASSGLTSVSTDTQYF.

The CDR3 is CASSFKARTGLAGGRWFF. The CDR3 DNA reads as TGTGCCAGCAGTTTTAAAGCCCGGACGGGACTAGCGGGGGGACGGTGGTTCTTC. The V call is TRBV28, the J call TRBJ2-1; 15 positions match TRBD2. CDR1 is MDHEN, CDR2 SYDVKM, per germline. This CDR3 is 18 amino acids long. J was trimmed by 15 bases and V by 3 bases; bases with no gene match: 18.

This sequence joins TRBV27 and TRBJ1-1; D is ambiguous. The length of the CDR3 is 17 residues. The germline V gene has CDR1 MNHEY and CDR2 SMNVEV (reference sequence). Trimming left V 1 base short and J 4 bases short, with 19 bases between. The CDR3: CASSLLSLRPGGTEAFF. The CDR3, as DNA: TGTGCCAGCAGTTTATTAAGTTTGCGACCGGGAGGCACTGAAGCTTTCTTT.

This clone was seen just once. The chain employs TRBV19 and TRBJ1-5; 8 bases are a match to TRBD1. The germline V gene encodes CDR1 LNHDA and CDR2 SQIVND (reference sequence). CDR3 length: 16 residues. V gave up 5 bases and J gave up 4 bases; unmatched junction bases: 10. The CDR3, as DNA: TGTGCCAGTAGTTCAGTCTCAGGGGGCCTTAATCAGCCCCAGCATTTT. Translation: CASSSVSGGLNQPQHF.

This clone was counted between two and nine times. V usage is TRBV6-6 and J usage is TRBJ1-5; 7 bases are a match to TRBD1. Trimming at V came to 4 bases and at J to 7 bases, leaving 7 bases not matched to a gene. The germline V gene encodes CDR1 MNHNY and CDR2 SVGAGI (reference sequence). This CDR3 has 14 residues. The chain's CDR3 is CASSFATGPQPQHF. In nucleotides, the CDR3 is TGTGCCAGCAGTTTCGCGACAGGGCCACAGCCCCAGCATTTT.

The CDR3 here is CASSLAGGGGTGELFF. The CDR3, as DNA: TGTGCCAGCAGCTTAGCGGGAGGGGGAGGGACCGGGGAGCTGTTTTTT. V and J are TRBV7-2 and TRBJ2-2, with a tentative D call TRBD2 (7 bases). Trimming removed 0 bases from V and 5 bases from J, with 13 bases in between. There are 16 residues in the CDR3. Germline CDR1 reads SGHTA; CDR2 reads FQGNSA.

With respect to this clone: This sample includes further DNA sequences coding for the same CDR3. V is TRBV5-1 and J is TRBJ2-3; TRBD2 matches at 8 bases. The CDR3 is 16 amino acids. The germline gives CDR1 SGHRS, CDR2 YFSETQ. V lost 2 bases, J lost 2 bases, and 7 bases stayed unmatched. The CDR3 nucleotides are TGCGCCAGCAGCTTACGGCTAGCGGGTTCCACAGATACGCAGTATTTT. Its translation is CASSLRLAGSTDTQYF.

CDR3 DNA sequence: TGTGCCAGCAGTTACTCTACAGGGGATCGGCTGTTTTTT. Amino acids: CASSYSTGDRLFF. The rearrangement links TRBV6-6 to TRBJ2-2; 7 bases align to TRBD1. The V and J ends lost 0 bases and 13 bases, in that order; junction bases with no gene match: 5. CDR3 length equals 13 residues. The V gene's germline CDR1 is MNHNY and CDR2 SVGAGI (reference sequence).

Here the CDR3 reads CASSPGHPYEQYF. The DNA for the CDR3 is TGTGCCAGCAGCCCGGGACACCCCTACGAGCAGTACTTC. V usage is TRBV5-4 and J usage is TRBJ2-7; a possible D gene is TRBD1 (6 bases). The CDR3 covers 13 residues. V lost 4 bases and J lost 2, with 10 bases in between. CDR1 is SGHNT, CDR2 YYREEE, per germline (reference sequence). The entire variable domain, with the rest obtained from reference TRBV5-4 and TRBJ2-7, is as follows: ETGVTQSPTHLIKTRGQQVTLRCSSQSGHNTVSWYQQALGQGPQFIFQYYREEENGRGNFPPRFSGLQFPNYSSELNVNALELDDSALYLCASSPGHPYEQYFGPGTRLTVT.

The rearrangement joins TRBV15 to TRBJ1-1; TRBD1 might be the D (6 bases). The CDR3 is 13 residues long. The germline CDR1 and CDR2 sequences are LNHNV and YYDKDF (reference sequence). Deletions cut 5 bases from V and 13 bases from J, with 20 bases between. The CDR3 is CATSGRGGPGVFF. In nucleotides, the CDR3 is TGTGCCACCAGCGGCAGGGGAGGGCCTGGGGTTTTCTTT.

The chain couples TRBV4-1 to TRBJ2-4, with TRBD2 matching over 8 bases. The CDR3 totals 18 residues. V shed 2 bases and J 2 bases; nucleotides not matched to a gene: 11. Germline V gene sequence: CDR1 MGHRA, CDR2 YSYEKL. The CDR3 DNA reads TGCGCCAGCAGCCAACCAACCGGGACTAGGGGAACCAAAAACATTCAGTACTTC. Its protein product is CASSQPTGTRGTKNIQYF.

The chain recombines TRBV6-6 with TRBJ1-5; a weak D match, TRBD1 (6 bases). The V and J ends lost 0 bases and 9 bases respectively, with 18 bases between them. CDR3 length equals 16 residues. Germline CDR1 and CDR2: MNHNY and SVGAGI (reference sequence). Here the CDR3 DNA reads TGTGCCAGCAGTTACTCGGCCACAGGGCCCCACGGGCCCCAGCATTTT. It is translated as CASSYSATGPHGPQHF.

In this sample, this clone turned up once. The gene calls are TRBV5-1 and TRBJ1-3, with 9 positions matching TRBD1. The germline V gene encodes CDR1 SGHRS and CDR2 YFSETQ. This CDR3 has 17 residues. The J segment lost 0 bases and the V segment lost 0 bases, leaving 4 bases of the junction unmatched. CDR3 DNA: TGCGCCAGCAGCTTGGATGGGACAGGGATCTCTGGAAACACCATATATTTT. Translated, it gives CASSLDGTGISGNTIYF.

J is TRBJ2-7 and V is TRBV28; unclear D gene. Germline V gene data show CDR1 as MDHEN and CDR2 as SYDVKM. V was cut by 3 bases and J by 0 bases, with 15 bases left in between. This CDR3 spans 16 amino acids. The CDR3 DNA reads as TGTGCCAGCAGTTTCCGAGTTGGCGGTAGCTCCTACGAGCAGTACTTC. Encoded protein: CASSFRVGGSSYEQYF.

In the case of this clone: One junction end disagrees with the germline gene, perhaps due to a read error. V usage is TRBV7-9 and J usage is TRBJ2-2; possible D gene TRBD1, 5 bases. CDR3 length equals 16 residues. Germline V gene sequence: CDR1 SEHNR, CDR2 FQNEAQ (reference sequence). CDR3 sequence reads: CSSSHYRSSNTGELFF. The CDR3 DNA is TGTTCCAGCAGCCATTACAGGAGCTCGAACACCGGGGAGCTGTTTTTT.

The rearrangement joins TRBV15 to TRBJ1-5, with D perhaps TRBD1 (5 bases). Looked up from germline, CDR1 is LNHNV and CDR2 is YYDKDF (reference sequence). CDR3 length: 15 amino acids. With 4 bases removed from V and 4 bases from J, the gap between germline ends came to 14 bases. The CDR3 protein is CATSILPGLNQPQHF. In DNA form, the CDR3 reads TGTGCCACCAGCATTCTCCCAGGGCTGAATCAGCCCCAGCATTTT.

The chain uses TRBV28 and TRBJ2-5; TRBD2 is a possible D gene (5 bases). V lost 6 bases to trimming and J lost 1 base, with 21 bases between them. The CDR3 length is 17 residues. Germline V gene lookup returns CDR1 MDHEN and CDR2 SYDVKM. CDR3 DNA sequence: TGTGCCAGCAGCTCGACTATACAAAGACCCCTCCAAGAGACCCAGTACTTC. This codes for CASSSTIQRPLQETQYF. Together with reference TRBV28 and TRBJ2-5, the CDR3 gives the full variable domain: DVKVTQSSRYLVKRTGEKVFLECVQDMDHENMFWYRQDPGLGLRLIYFSYDVKMKEKGDIPEGYSVSREKKERFSLILESASTNQTSMYLCASSSTIQRPLQETQYFGPGTRLLVL.

This clone is a singleton in its sample. This sequence joins TRBV4-2 and TRBJ2-5; possibly TRBD2 for D (6 bases). The J call may be faulty, since TRBJ2-7 better matches the DNA end. Germline V gene sequence: CDR1 LGHNA, CDR2 YNFKEQ. The CDR3 runs to 15 residues. Here the CDR3 DNA reads TGTGCCAGCAGCCGCTCGGGCGGGAACTCCTACGAGCAGTACTTC. Its translation is CASSRSGGNSYEQYF.

For this clone: This same CDR3 is encoded by further DNA sequences in the sample. The chain combines TRBV7-2 with TRBJ1-2, with TRBD1 matching 7 bases. This CDR3 region has 13 residues. CDR1 is SGHTA and CDR2 is FQGNSA in the germline V gene. V gave up 5 bases and J gave up 3 bases; unmatched junction bases: 3. The CDR3 protein is CASSLDRDYGYTF. The CDR3 region has the DNA TGTGCCAGCAGCCTAGACAGGGACTATGGCTACACCTTC.

Regarding this clone: Other DNA sequences from this sample encode an identical CDR3 as well. The V and J genes are TRBV25-1 and TRBJ2-5; TRBD2 agrees at 13 bases. Germline trimming cut 6 bases from V and 1 base from J; bases unmatched to any gene: 2. Germline V CDR1 and CDR2: MGHDK, SYGVNS. This CDR3 contains 15 residues. For the CDR3, the DNA is TGTGCCAGCAGAGGACTAGCGGGAGTCCAAGAGACCCAGTACTTC. Protein: CASRGLAGVQETQYF.

In this sample, this clone turned up once. The J gene is TRBJ2-1, the V gene TRBV25-1, with 7 bases lining up with TRBD2. V dropped 7 bases and J dropped 5; count of bases not matched to a gene: 11. The CDR3 has 15 residues. Germline CDR1 MGHDK, CDR2 SYGVNS. The CDR3 loop reads CASTGTTPSHNEQFF. The CDR3 nucleotides read TGTGCCAGCACGGGGACTACCCCTTCCCACAATGAGCAGTTCTTC.

The CDR3 nucleotides read TGTGCCAGCAGCCACGGGACAGAGGGGTATGAGCAGTACTTC. This codes for CASSHGTEGYEQYF. This chain links TRBV27 with TRBJ2-7, with 7 bases that match TRBD1. V was clipped by 6 bases and J by 7 bases; unmatched bases: 12. Germline V gene data show CDR1 as MNHEY and CDR2 as SMNVEV (reference sequence). The CDR3 spans 14 residues.